These 29 T cell receptor beta chains came from one sample sequenced in a study of blood T cell repertoires in COVID-19. Generated by immunoSEQ multiplex PCR, the TCRdb table keeps only in-frame clones and is missing some. The sample contains some 120,000 clones, around 83% of which appear only once. The sample taken for sequencing was PBMCs or T cells enriched from blood (not recorded which). These receptors originate from a man aged 30 to 45 who had recovered from COVID-19.

The CDR3 sequence: CASSIAGGYGYTF. Written as DNA, the CDR3 is TGTGCCAGTAGTATTGCAGGGGGCTATGGCTACACCTTC. The chain links TRBV19 to TRBJ1-2, with TRBD1 identical over 7 bases. This CDR3 comprises 13 residues. Trimming removed 3 bases from V and 4 bases from J; junction bases left unmatched: 2. Germline-derived CDR1 and CDR2 are LNHDA and SQIVND (reference sequence).

The CDR3 loop reads CASRGGTGDNSPLHF. The CDR3 nucleotides read TGTGCCAGCAGGGGGGGGACAGGAGATAATTCACCCCTCCACTTT. This sequence joins TRBV6-5 and TRBJ1-6; TRBD1 agrees at 8 bases. The germline V gene has CDR1 MNHEY and CDR2 SVGAGI. V dropped 6 bases and J dropped 5; count of bases not matched to a gene: 6. CDR3 size: 15 residues.

This clone was observed a single time. This CDR3 is CASGPGQGGGYTF. Here the CDR3 DNA reads TGCGCCAGCGGCCCGGGACAGGGGGGTGGCTACACCTTC. The J gene is TRBJ1-2, the V gene TRBV5-1; the match to TRBD1 covers 11 bases. CDR1 SGHRS and CDR2 YFSETQ come from the germline V gene. The V and J ends lost 7 bases and 7 bases, in that order; junction bases with no gene match: 6. This CDR3 spans 13 amino acids.

In this sample, this clone turned up once. The chain employs TRBV3-1 (or the pseudogene TRBV3-2) and TRBJ2-3; D possibly corresponds to TRBD2 (6 bases). V lost 8 bases and J 4 bases, leaving 16 bases between the germline ends. This CDR3 has 14 amino acids. Germline V gives CDR1 LGHDT, CDR2 YNNKEL (reference sequence). The CDR3 spells CASGRLVGADTQYF. The CDR3 bases are TGTGCCAGCGGTCGACTAGTTGGGGCAGATACGCAGTATTTT.

Comment on this clone: This specimen includes other DNA sequences encoding the same CDR3. CDR3 sequence reads: CSARAGNEQFF. The CDR3 region has the DNA TGCAGTGCTAGAGCCGGGAATGAGCAGTTCTTC. The V gene is TRBV20-1, the J gene TRBJ2-1; D gene ambiguous. Germline-derived CDR1 and CDR2 are DFQATT and SNEGSKA (reference sequence). The CDR3 spans 11 residues. V lost 1 base to trimming and J lost 7 bases, with 5 bases between them.

V gene TRBV29-1 combines with J gene TRBJ2-3; D might be TRBD1 (5 bases). Trimming took 4 bases from V and 1 from J, leaving 18 bases between them. CDR1 and CDR2 from the germline V gene are SQVTM and ANQGSEA. The CDR3 extends over 16 amino acids. Here the CDR3 reads CSVVGQTFVGTDTQYF. The CDR3 DNA sequence: TGCAGCGTTGTGGGGCAAACCTTTGTCGGCACAGATACGCAGTATTTT.

The J gene is TRBJ2-2, the V gene TRBV5-1, with a possible D match to TRBD2 (6 bases). Germline CDR1 SGHRS, CDR2 YFSETQ. V gave up 4 bases and J gave up 6 bases, with 16 bases separating them. There are 15 residues in the CDR3. The CDR3 reads CASSPGGRGAGELFF. The CDR3 coding sequence is TGCGCCAGCAGCCCCGGCGGGCGGGGCGCCGGGGAGCTGTTTTTT. The whole variable domain, remainder taken from reference TRBV5-1 and TRBJ2-2, is KAGVTQTPRYLIKTRGQQVTLSCSPISGHRSVSWYQQTPGQGLQFLFEYFSETQRNKGNFPGRFSGRQFSNSRSEMNVSTLELGDSALYLCASSPGGRGAGELFFGEGSRLTVL.

V is TRBV3-1 (or the pseudogene TRBV3-2) and J is TRBJ1-3; D is ambiguous. This CDR3 is 15 amino acids long. V lost 0 bases and J 2 bases, leaving 8 bases between the germline ends. Germline V lookup: CDR1 LGHDT, CDR2 YNNKEL (reference sequence). CDR3 in amino acids: CASSQELRAGNTIYF. CDR3 sequence (DNA): TGTGCCAGCAGCCAAGAGCTTCGGGCTGGAAACACCATATATTTT.

The chain employs TRBV7-9 and TRBJ2-5, with 12 bases identical to TRBD2. The CDR3 runs to 15 residues. The J segment lost 5 bases and the V segment lost 5 bases, leaving 6 bases of the junction unmatched. Germline CDR1 is SEHNR and CDR2 is FQNEAQ (reference sequence). The CDR3 DNA is TGTGCCAGCAGCCCGAGGACTAGCGGGGCGGAGACCCAGTACTTC. As protein: CASSPRTSGAETQYF.

J is TRBJ1-3 and V is TRBV4-1; D not resolved. The CDR3 extends over 16 amino acids. CDR1 and CDR2 (germline): MGHRA, YSYEKL. V shed 2 bases and J shed 2 bases, with 13 bases lying between them. The CDR3 coding sequence is TGCGCCAGCAGCCAATTTCTGGGCCTCGCTGGAAACACCATATATTTT. This gives the protein CASSQFLGLAGNTIYF.

V and J are TRBV5-1 and TRBJ2-1; tentatively, D is TRBD2 (6 bases). Germline CDR1 is SGHRS and CDR2 is YFSETQ. V lost 4 bases and J 3 bases, leaving 11 bases between the germline ends. The CDR3 totals 14 residues. The CDR3 DNA is TGCGCCAGCAGCCAGTCGGGGGACTACAATGAGCAGTTCTTC. Protein sequence: CASSQSGDYNEQFF.

The sample holds a few counts of this clone. The J gene is TRBJ1-1, the V gene TRBV27; D unresolved. The CDR3 sequence is 13 residues long. Germline CDR1 reads MNHEY; CDR2 reads SMNVEV (reference sequence). V was cut by 3 bases and J by 0 bases, with 5 bases left in between. The CDR3 reads CASSFVMNTEAFF. DNA of the CDR3: TGTGCCAGCAGTTTTGTAATGAACACTGAAGCTTTCTTT.

In its sample, this clone was seen a few times. The chain recombines TRBV5-6 with TRBJ2-5; 13 bases are a match to TRBD2. The germline V gene has CDR1 SGHDT and CDR2 YYEEEE. V shed 0 bases and J 2 bases; nucleotides not matched to a gene: 4. This CDR3 comprises 17 residues. The CDR3 spells CASSLERTSGGQETQYF. The CDR3 DNA sequence: TGTGCCAGCAGCTTGGAGCGGACTAGCGGGGGTCAAGAGACCCAGTACTTC. The whole variable domain, filled in from reference TRBV5-6 and TRBJ2-5, reads DAGVTQSPTHLIKTRGQQVTLRCSPKSGHDTVSWYQQALGQGPQFIFQYYEEEERQRGNFPDRFSGHQFPNYSSELNVNALLLGDSALYLCASSLERTSGGQETQYFGPGTRLLVL.

The CDR3 DNA reads as TGTGCCAGCAGCCCTTACATGAACACTGAAGCTTTCTTT. It is translated as CASSPYMNTEAFF. The V gene is TRBV5-5, the J gene TRBJ1-1; D remains ambiguous. V lost 4 bases and J 0 bases, leaving 7 bases between the germline ends. Germline V gives CDR1 SGHKS, CDR2 YYEKEE (reference sequence). The CDR3 sequence is 13 residues long.

The J gene is TRBJ2-7, the V gene TRBV9; D perhaps matches TRBD1 (5 bases). V was clipped by 3 bases and J by 3 bases, with 13 bases between them. This CDR3 comprises 14 residues. Germline CDR1 reads SGDLS; CDR2 reads YYNGEE. The CDR3 DNA follows: TGTGCCAGCAGCGCAGGGTTGGGTCTCTACGAGCAGTACTTC. The encoded protein is CASSAGLGLYEQYF. Based on the CDR3 plus reference TRBV9 and TRBJ2-7, the full variable domain is DSGVTQTPKHLITATGQRVTLRCSPRSGDLSVYWYQQSLDQGLQFLIQYYNGEERAKGNILERFSAQQFPDLHSELNLSSLELGDSALYFCASSAGLGLYEQYFGPGTRLTVT.

The V and J genes are TRBV28 and TRBJ1-4, with 8 bases that match TRBD1. This CDR3 region has 15 residues. Germline values: CDR1 MDHEN, CDR2 SYDVKM. J was trimmed by 8 bases and V by 6 bases; bases with no gene match: 11. The CDR3 DNA follows: TGTGCCAGCAGACCAGGGGGCAGAACCAACGAAAAACTGTTTTTT. Its protein product is CASRPGGRTNEKLFF.

V usage is TRBV19 and J usage is TRBJ1-1; 8 positions match TRBD1. The CDR3 extends over 13 amino acids. The V segment lost 8 bases and the J segment 1 base; nucleotides outside the gene matches: 3. Germline CDR1 and CDR2: LNHDA and SQIVND (reference sequence). CDR3 in amino acids: CASLQGGNTEAFF. The CDR3, as DNA: TGTGCCAGTCTACAGGGGGGGAACACTGAAGCTTTCTTT.

V and J are TRBV6-5 and TRBJ1-3, with TRBD1 as a possible D gene (5 bases). CDR3 length: 14 amino acids. Trimming cost V 11 bases and J 3 bases, with 17 bases left between them. From germline, CDR1 is MNHEY and CDR2 SVGAGI. In DNA form, the CDR3 reads TGTGCCGGAATAAACAGGTCGGTTGGAAACACCATATATTTT. Translation: CAGINRSVGNTIYF.

This chain uses TRBV27 with TRBJ2-2, with TRBD2 identical over 8 bases. From germline, CDR1 is MNHEY and CDR2 SMNVEV (reference sequence). This CDR3 has 15 residues. J lost 7 bases, V lost 3 bases, and 7 bases had no gene match. CDR3 sequence (DNA): TGTGCCAGCAGTTTCGGTAGCGGGGCGAGCGGGGAGCTGTTTTTT. It yields the protein CASSFGSGASGELFF.

The genes are TRBV19 and TRBJ2-7; 11 bases are a match to TRBD1. The CDR3 length is 11 residues. In germline, CDR1 is LNHDA, CDR2 SQIVND (reference sequence). V shed 8 bases and J 6 bases; nucleotides not matched to a gene: 0. In DNA form, the CDR3 reads TGTGCCAGTGGACAGGGGGCCGAGCAGTACGTC. This translates into CASGQGAEQYV.

The V gene is TRBV19, the J gene TRBJ2-7; TRBD1 matches at 7 bases. There are 15 residues in the CDR3. Germline CDR1 and CDR2: LNHDA and SQIVND (reference sequence). The V and J ends lost 0 bases and 3 bases, in that order; junction bases with no gene match: 5. In nucleotides, the CDR3 is TGTGCCAGTAGTATAGAGGCAGGGGGTAGCTACGAGCAGTACTTC. Its translation: CASSIEAGGSYEQYF.

The rearrangement links TRBV14 to TRBJ2-5; D may be TRBD1 (5 bases). The CDR3 extends over 16 amino acids. Per germline, CDR1 SGHDN and CDR2 FVKESK. V lost 0 bases and J lost 5, with 16 bases in between. The CDR3 spells CASSQDRVHLGETQYF. The CDR3 bases are TGTGCCAGCAGCCAAGACAGGGTCCATCTTGGGGAGACCCAGTACTTC.

The chain recombines TRBV5-1 with TRBJ2-7, with TRBD2 matching over 10 bases. CDR3 length equals 15 residues. Germline CDR1 is SGHRS and CDR2 is YFSETQ. With 0 bases clipped from V and 6 bases from J, the junction kept 6 bases outside the gene matches. Written as DNA, the CDR3 is TGCGCCAGCAGCTTGGAGCTAGCGGGAGTTGTCGAGCAGTACTTC. This gives the protein CASSLELAGVVEQYF.

The rearrangement links TRBV7-9 to TRBJ2-7; 8 bases match TRBD2. The CDR3 consists of 13 residues. V was pared by 5 bases and J by 2 bases, with 2 bases of the junction left unmatched. Germline V gene sequence: CDR1 SEHNR, CDR2 FQNEAQ (reference sequence). CDR3 sequence reads: CASSRSGTYEQYF. In DNA form, the CDR3 reads TGTGCCAGCAGCCGTAGCGGGACCTACGAGCAGTACTTC.

This chain links TRBV5-6 with TRBJ1-3; 7 nucleotides line up with TRBD1. Per the germline V gene, CDR1 is SGHDT and CDR2 is YYEEEE. CDR3 length: 14 residues. V shed 4 bases and J 4 bases; nucleotides not matched to a gene: 5. The CDR3 DNA sequence: TGTGCCAGCAGCCCCGGACAGGCCGGAAACACCATATATTTT. It is translated as CASSPGQAGNTIYF.

Worth noting for this clone: This CDR3 is also generated by other DNA sequences in the sample. The V and J genes are TRBV7-6 and TRBJ1-2; maybe TRBD1 (6 bases). There are 13 residues in the CDR3. CDR1 and CDR2 from the germline V gene are SGHVS and FNYEAQ. V gave up 5 bases and J gave up 2 bases, with 9 bases separating them. This CDR3 reads CASSPTGNYGYTF. DNA of the CDR3: TGTGCCAGCAGCCCAACAGGGAACTATGGCTACACCTTC. Full variable domain (outside the CDR3, taken from reference TRBV7-6 and TRBJ1-2): GAGVSQSPRYKVTKRGQDVALRCDPISGHVSLYWYRQALGQGPEFLTYFNYEAQQDKSGLPNDRFSAERPEGSISTLTIQRTEQRDSAMYRCASSPTGNYGYTFGSGTRLTVV.

CDR3 amino acids: CASSLNRDYDEQFF. CDR3 bases: TGTGCCAGCAGTTTAAACCGGGACTATGATGAGCAGTTCTTC. The chain is built from TRBV6-5 and TRBJ2-1, with 7 bases identical to TRBD2. The ends lost 4 bases at V and 8 bases at J; junction bases unmatched: 8. This CDR3 region has 14 residues. CDR1 and CDR2 (germline): MNHEY, SVGAGI.

V gene TRBV5-1 combines with J gene TRBJ1-1, with TRBD1 as a possible D gene (6 bases). The germline V gene encodes CDR1 SGHRS and CDR2 YFSETQ. This CDR3 spans 15 amino acids. The V end lost 4 bases, the J end lost 5 bases, and 18 bases lay between the germline ends. CDR3: CASSPLPGEGTEAFF. The CDR3, as DNA: TGCGCCAGCAGCCCTCTTCCAGGGGAGGGTACTGAAGCTTTCTTT.

This rearrangement joins TRBV5-4 to TRBJ2-3; 7 bases map to TRBD2. The V gene end was trimmed by 0 bases and the J gene end by 2 bases; junction bases not matched to a gene: 6. Germline V gene lookup returns CDR1 SGHNT and CDR2 YYREEE (reference sequence). The CDR3 length is 16 residues. As DNA, the CDR3 is TGTGCCAGCAGCTTGGTGGCGGGAGACCTCACAGATACGCAGTATTTT. This encodes CASSLVAGDLTDTQYF. Supplemented by reference TRBV5-4 and TRBJ2-3, the full variable domain reads ETGVTQSPTHLIKTRGQQVTLRCSSQSGHNTVSWYQQALGQGPQFIFQYYREEENGRGNFPPRFSGLQFPNYSSELNVNALELDDSALYLCASSLVAGDLTDTQYFGPGTRLTVL.